These T cell receptor beta chains were read from a single sample in a study of blood T cells in healthy people across ages. One entry per CDR3 protein, called by TCRdb with MiXCR from the 5' RACE reads. The top ten hold approximately 17% of the sample, which has about 1,000,000 distinct CDR3 sequences, 45% seen once. The sequenced sample consisted of blood. Receptors originate from a woman in her fifties or sixties in good health. CDR3s leave out the opening cysteine and the closing phenylalanine or tryptophan. Fields, in order: CDR3 protein, D gene, J gene, V gene. The D gene is left open where the match is weak.

CDR3 protein: ASSANGRNEQY
D gene: .
J gene: TRBJ2-7
V gene: TRBV27

CDR3 protein: SALAGGGIYQQY
D gene: TRBD2
J gene: TRBJ2-7
V gene: TRBV20-1

CDR3 protein: ASSPHGGILETQY
D gene: .
J gene: TRBJ2-5
V gene: TRBV18

CDR3 protein: ASSLSQPTGELF
D gene: .
J gene: TRBJ2-2
V gene: TRBV7-2

CDR3 protein: ASSWGVAGTDTQY
D gene: TRBD2
J gene: TRBJ2-3
V gene: TRBV5-1

CDR3 protein: ASTLLAGDVRETQY
D gene: TRBD2
J gene: TRBJ2-5
V gene: TRBV7-2

CDR3 protein: ASSTQGSTNEKLF
D gene: .
J gene: TRBJ1-4
V gene: TRBV19

CDR3 protein: SAMWTRPREQY
D gene: .
J gene: TRBJ2-7
V gene: TRBV20-1

CDR3 protein: ASSKGQGVSSPLH
D gene: .
J gene: TRBJ1-6
V gene: TRBV28

CDR3 protein: ASSLEREAYNEQF
D gene: TRBD2
J gene: TRBJ2-1
V gene: TRBV28

CDR3 protein: VSSQDPGPSSGGETQY
D gene: .
J gene: TRBJ2-5
V gene: TRBV4-2

CDR3 protein: AWARDRSYEQY
D gene: .
J gene: TRBJ2-7
V gene: TRBV30

CDR3 protein: ASSFHPLGEETQY
D gene: .
J gene: TRBJ2-5
V gene: TRBV27

CDR3 protein: ASSYRAGGPDTQY
D gene: .
J gene: TRBJ2-3
V gene: TRBV6-5

CDR3 protein: ASSLIGHPLQPQH
D gene: .
J gene: TRBJ1-5
V gene: TRBV5-5

CDR3 protein: ASSLKAQGEQY
D gene: .
J gene: TRBJ2-7
V gene: TRBV7-2

CDR3 protein: ASSFSTGVQDTQY
D gene: TRBD1
J gene: TRBJ2-3
V gene: TRBV28

CDR3 protein: AISDLDSRVNYGYT
D gene: .
J gene: TRBJ1-2
V gene: TRBV10-3

CDR3 protein: ASPNGTGGYEQY
D gene: TRBD1
J gene: .
V gene: TRBV10-2

CDR3 protein: ASSFEGGAGIQY
D gene: .
J gene: TRBJ2-4
V gene: TRBV5-1